The source of this T cell receptor beta chain is a study of T cell changes during pregnancy in multiple sclerosis. Sequencing used immunoSEQ multiplex PCR; TCRdb keeps in-frame clones, though not all of them. The sample carries about 40,000 clones, roughly 90% recorded once. The CDR3 loop spans 14 amino acids. The ends lost 5 bases at V and 1 base at J; junction bases unmatched: 5. Germline CDR1 is MNHEY and CDR2 is SMNVEV (reference sequence). The origin of this receptor is a female donor with multiple sclerosis, enrolled in a pregnancy study. The source material was CD8+ T cells from peripheral blood mononuclear cells, sampled before pregnancy. The chain is built from TRBV27 and TRBJ2-7; 7 positions match TRBD2. DNA of the CDR3: TGTGCCAGCAGTCCGGGGGGAGAGTCCTACGAGCAGTACTTC. It specifies CASSPGGESYEQYF.